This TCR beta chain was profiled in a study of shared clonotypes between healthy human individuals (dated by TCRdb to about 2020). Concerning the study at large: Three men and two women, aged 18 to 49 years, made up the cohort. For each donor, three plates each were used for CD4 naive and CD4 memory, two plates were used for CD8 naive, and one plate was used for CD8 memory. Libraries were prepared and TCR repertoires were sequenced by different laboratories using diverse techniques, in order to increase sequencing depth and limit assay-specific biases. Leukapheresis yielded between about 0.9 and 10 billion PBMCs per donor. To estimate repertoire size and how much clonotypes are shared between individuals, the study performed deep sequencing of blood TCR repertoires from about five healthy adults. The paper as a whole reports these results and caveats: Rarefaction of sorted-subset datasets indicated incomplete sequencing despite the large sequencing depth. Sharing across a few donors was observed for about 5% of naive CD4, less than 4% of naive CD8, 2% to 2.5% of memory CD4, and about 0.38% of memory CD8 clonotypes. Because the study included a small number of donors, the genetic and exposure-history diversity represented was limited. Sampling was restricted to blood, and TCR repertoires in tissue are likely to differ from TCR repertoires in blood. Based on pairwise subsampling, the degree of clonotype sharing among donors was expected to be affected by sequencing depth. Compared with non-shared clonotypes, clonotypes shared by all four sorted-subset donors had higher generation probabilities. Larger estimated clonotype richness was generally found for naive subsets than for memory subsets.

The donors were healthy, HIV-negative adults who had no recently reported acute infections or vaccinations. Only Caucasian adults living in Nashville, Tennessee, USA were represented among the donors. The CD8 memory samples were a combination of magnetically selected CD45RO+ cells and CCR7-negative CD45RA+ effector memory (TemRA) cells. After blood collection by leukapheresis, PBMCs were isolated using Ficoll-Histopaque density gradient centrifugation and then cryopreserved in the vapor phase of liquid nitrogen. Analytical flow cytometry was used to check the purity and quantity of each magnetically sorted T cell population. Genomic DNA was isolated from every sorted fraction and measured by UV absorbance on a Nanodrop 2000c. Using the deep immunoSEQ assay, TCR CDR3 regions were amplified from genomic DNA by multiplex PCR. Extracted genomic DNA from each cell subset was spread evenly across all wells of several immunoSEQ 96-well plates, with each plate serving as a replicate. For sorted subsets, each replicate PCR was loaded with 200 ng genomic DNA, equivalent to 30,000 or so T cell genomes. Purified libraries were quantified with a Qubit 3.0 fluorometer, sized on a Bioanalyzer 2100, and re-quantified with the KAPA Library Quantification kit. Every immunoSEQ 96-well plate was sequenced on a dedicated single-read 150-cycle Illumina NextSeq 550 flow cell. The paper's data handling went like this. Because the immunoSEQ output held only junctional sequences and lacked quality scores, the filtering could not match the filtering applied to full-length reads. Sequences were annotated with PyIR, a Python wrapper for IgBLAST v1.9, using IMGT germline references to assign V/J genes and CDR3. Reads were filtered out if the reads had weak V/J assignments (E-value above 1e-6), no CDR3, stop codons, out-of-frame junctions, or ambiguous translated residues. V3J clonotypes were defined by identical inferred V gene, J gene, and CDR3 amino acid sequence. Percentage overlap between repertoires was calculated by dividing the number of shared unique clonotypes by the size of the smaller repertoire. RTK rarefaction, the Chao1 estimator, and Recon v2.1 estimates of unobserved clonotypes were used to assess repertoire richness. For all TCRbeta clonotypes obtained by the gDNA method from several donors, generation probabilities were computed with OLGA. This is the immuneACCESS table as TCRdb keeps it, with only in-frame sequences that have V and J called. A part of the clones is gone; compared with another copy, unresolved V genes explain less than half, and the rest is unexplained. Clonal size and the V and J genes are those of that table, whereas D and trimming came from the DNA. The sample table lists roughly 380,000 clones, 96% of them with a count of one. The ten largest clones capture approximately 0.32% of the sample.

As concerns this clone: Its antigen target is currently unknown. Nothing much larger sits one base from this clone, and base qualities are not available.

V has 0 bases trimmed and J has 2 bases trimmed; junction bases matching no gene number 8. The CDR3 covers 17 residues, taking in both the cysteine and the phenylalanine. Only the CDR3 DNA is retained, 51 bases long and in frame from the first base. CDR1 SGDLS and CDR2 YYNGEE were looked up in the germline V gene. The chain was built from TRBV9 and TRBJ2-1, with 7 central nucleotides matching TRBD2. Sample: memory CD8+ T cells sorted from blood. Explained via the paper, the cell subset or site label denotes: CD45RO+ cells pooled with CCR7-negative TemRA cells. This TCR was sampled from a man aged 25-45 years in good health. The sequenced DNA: TGTGCCAGCAGCGTAGGGGGAAGCGGGGAACCCTACAATGAGCAGTTCTTC. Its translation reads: CASSVGGSGEPYNEQFF.